This T cell receptor beta chain was obtained from a study of CD8 T cells in Susac syndrome. The CDR3 consists of 15 residues. Trimming at V came to 2 bases and at J to 7 bases, leaving 8 bases not matched to a gene. Germline lookup yields CDR1 MRHNA and CDR2 SNTAGT. When the RNA was reverse transcribed, random hexamers were used with an input of about 0.45 to 1 ug. immunoSEQ multiplex PCR amplified TCR beta CDR3 across 54 Vbeta, 13 Jbeta. In TCRdb, the immunoSEQ multiplex PCR reads were re-called with MiXCR into one record per CDR3 protein. The sample has approximately 300,000 distinct CDR3 sequences; about 91% are singletons.

The gene calls are TRBV6-4 and TRBJ2-1; 7 bases map to TRBD1. The specimen sequenced was CD8+ T cells from PBMCs. The sequence was obtained from a human donor with multiple sclerosis. CDR3 in amino acids: CASSDEEGAGNEQFF. The CDR3 DNA is TGTGCCAGCAGTGACGAAGAGGGGGCCGGGAATGAGCAGTTCTTC.